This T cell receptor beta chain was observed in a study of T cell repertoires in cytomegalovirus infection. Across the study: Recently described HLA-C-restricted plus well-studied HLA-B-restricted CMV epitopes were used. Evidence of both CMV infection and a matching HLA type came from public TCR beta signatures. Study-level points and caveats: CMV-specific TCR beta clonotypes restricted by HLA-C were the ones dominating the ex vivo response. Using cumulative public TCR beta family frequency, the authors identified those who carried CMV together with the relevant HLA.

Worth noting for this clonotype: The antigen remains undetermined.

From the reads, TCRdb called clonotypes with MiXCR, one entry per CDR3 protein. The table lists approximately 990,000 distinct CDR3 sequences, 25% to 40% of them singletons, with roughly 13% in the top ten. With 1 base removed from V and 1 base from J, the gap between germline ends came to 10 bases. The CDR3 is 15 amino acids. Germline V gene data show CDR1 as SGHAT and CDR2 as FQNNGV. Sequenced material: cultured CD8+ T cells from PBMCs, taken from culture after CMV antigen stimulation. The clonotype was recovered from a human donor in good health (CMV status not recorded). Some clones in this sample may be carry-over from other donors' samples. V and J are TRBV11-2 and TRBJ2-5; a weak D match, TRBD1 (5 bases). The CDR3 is CASSLGRASQETQYF. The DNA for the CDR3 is TGTGCCAGCAGCTTAGGCAGGGCGAGCCAAGAGACCCAGTACTTC.